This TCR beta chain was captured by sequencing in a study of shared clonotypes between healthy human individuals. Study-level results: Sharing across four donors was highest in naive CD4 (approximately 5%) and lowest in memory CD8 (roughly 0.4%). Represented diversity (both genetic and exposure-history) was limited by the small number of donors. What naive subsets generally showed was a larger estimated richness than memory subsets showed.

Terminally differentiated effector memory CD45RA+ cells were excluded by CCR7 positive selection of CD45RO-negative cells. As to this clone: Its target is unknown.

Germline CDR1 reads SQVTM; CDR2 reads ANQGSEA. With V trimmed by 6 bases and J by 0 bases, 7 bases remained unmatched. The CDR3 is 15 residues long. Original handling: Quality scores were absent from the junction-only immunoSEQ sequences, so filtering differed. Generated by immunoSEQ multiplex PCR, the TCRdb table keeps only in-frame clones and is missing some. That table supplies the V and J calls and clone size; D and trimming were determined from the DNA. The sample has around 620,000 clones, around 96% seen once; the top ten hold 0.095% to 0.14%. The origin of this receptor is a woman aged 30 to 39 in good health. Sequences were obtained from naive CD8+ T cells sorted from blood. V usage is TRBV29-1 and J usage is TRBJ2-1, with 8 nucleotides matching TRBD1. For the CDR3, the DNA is TGCAGCGTCGCTGGGACAGGCGACTCCTACAATGAGCAGTTCTTC. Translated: CSVAGTGDSYNEQFF.